The sequence of this TCR beta chain was determined in a study of cytomegalovirus exposure and HLA in healthy donors (dated by TCRdb to the late 2010s). For context, the study as a whole: An earlier analysis of fewer than 750 of the donors reported 276 Gb of sequence data and some 110 million unique TCR beta sequences obtained from about 179 million T cells. The T cell repertoires of roughly 660 subjects were profiled by immunosequencing and related to cytomegalovirus serostatus. Besides the first cohort of about 730 subjects, a separate validation cohort made up of roughly 120 different subjects was used. Rather than drawing on any new phenotypic data, the later analysis identified candidate immune exposures from TCR beta sequences and the way those sequences occurred across donors. On average, around 240,000 unique TCR beta nucleotide sequences were sequenced per donor among 398 genotyped donors of the cohort, with 15% to 20% of those sequences being non-productive. In an earlier analysis of roughly 600 of the donors, high-throughput TCR beta sequencing was used to judge whether each TCR beta V gene segment behaved as functional or pseudogenic. An early release that covered fewer than 800 HLA-typed donors contained approximately 290 gigabases of sequencing data and 70 million to 100 million unique TCR sequences. The genetic ancestry cluster associated with self-reported Caucasian donors included roughly four fifths of the roughly 390 genotyped donors. Genome-wide SNP genotypes for about three fifths of the roughly 670 donors were used in a later genetic analysis, which treated that subset as a discovery cohort. All discovery cohort repertoires had been generated using a single sequencing platform. To predict cytomegalovirus infection status, the study combined high-throughput TCR immunosequencing, statistical association of individual TCRs with disease status, and machine learning. Alongside the repertoire data, information on donor age, sex, ethnicity and CMV serostatus was compiled. Typing coverage varied by locus: roughly 620-640 donors for A, B, C, DRB1 and DQB1; around 560 for DQA1; around 610 for DPA1; roughly 470 for DPB1. Both class I and class II loci were covered by HLA typing, at four-digit resolution. The study aimed to test whether signatures of past pathogen exposure could be identified by cataloging public T cell receptors. Because of strong linkage in the cohort, roughly five DR-DQ haplotypes were treated as single units for association and clustering. A later analysis re-analyzed previously published TCR beta repertoires from 500 to 700 donors and added high-resolution HLA genotyping to study TCR occurrence patterns. Results the study describes overall, beyond this receptor: In a later analysis, several top co-occurrence clusters were reported to appear linked to parvovirus B19, influenza, CMV and Epstein-Barr virus. Strong co-occurrence of HLA alleles, especially DR and DQ, made assigning TCR associations to individual alleles difficult. The authors suggested that the approach could potentially be generalized to other disease states and immunological phenotypes. For the cohort, immune exposure information was limited to CMV serostatus. A later analysis found that TCR association rates varied across HLA loci, with DRB1 alleles showing the most associated TCRs and HLA-C alleles the fewest. A later analysis associated about 17,000 TCR beta sequences with specific HLA alleles at a false discovery rate of 0.05. Some IMGT-functional V segments, including TRBV6-2 and TRBV6-3, could not be distinguished by the 87-base-pair reads and were therefore excluded. In both the original and validation cohorts, the classifier was reported to diagnose cytomegalovirus status with high specificity and sensitivity. A further reported finding was that TCR beta sequences accurately predicted the HLA-A and HLA-B alleles for most subjects in the first cohort. The sequencing pipeline was judged likely to have produced a cluster of highly shared sequence variants as a technical artifact. Roughly uniform sequencing depth across donors was assumed in presence/absence analyses, although this assumption may not hold. Correlated functional status among segregating V segments might reflect linkage disequilibrium, but an unknown experimental factor could not be ruled out. Most TCR sequences were seen in very few donors, while some public TCRs were found in many individuals. A few of the identified cytomegalovirus-associated TCR beta chains were confirmed in vitro to be specific for cytomegalovirus antigens. A later genetic analysis associated a missense DCLRE1C variant with V-gene and J-gene trimming of TCR beta chains, and an independent cohort replicated the association. In this cohort, only TCR beta chains were sequenced, and detectable features were limited by the absence of alpha or paired-chain data. A later analysis found that most CMV-associated TCR beta chains appeared HLA-restricted, with HLA associations seemingly driven largely by CMV exposure. The study gave a list of 150 to 200 TCR beta chains associated with cytomegalovirus. Because HLA typing was missing for some donors at each locus, association tests included only the typed subset. Compared with the approximately 720-donor mean, donors in an Asian-associated ancestry cluster had fewer N-insertions in productive TCRs, according to a later genetic analysis. Broadly in line with IMGT annotations, most TCR beta V segments showed up in productive rearrangements about 87% or about 30% of the time in an earlier analysis of 450 to 750 of the donors. The earlier analysis of around 600 of the donors excluded around 17 rarely observed V segments, including chromosome 9 orphons, because counts were too low. In a later analysis, HLA-associated TCR beta chains were found to be more clonally expanded and to have lower generation probabilities than equally common non-associated chains.

Libraries were constructed by the immunoSEQ multiplex PCR assay. A mixture of 60 forward primers for TCR Vbeta segments and 13 reverse primers for TCR Jbeta segments was used in the multiplex PCR. A multiplex PCR assay on genomic DNA amplified the CDR3 region of rearranged TCR beta genes. The Illumina HiSeq System was used to sequence the amplified TCR beta libraries as 87-base-pair reads. The original pipeline was this. A later analysis counted about 82 million unique TCR beta chains across the 650 to 700 repertoires, and 10 million to 12 million of these chains were shared by at least two donors. Raw reads were error-corrected and collapsed into unique sequences with a nearest-neighbor algorithm that merged closely related sequences to remove PCR and sequencing errors. V, D and J gene segments were assigned by aligning CDR3 sequences to IMGT reference sequences. For a sequence to be retained, at least a six-nucleotide match to both a V gene segment and a J gene segment was required. Rearrangements were classified as productive when the CDR3 lacked stop codons and remained in frame with V and J, and all other rearrangements were classified as non-productive. Following IMGT convention, CDR3 was defined as the stretch from the second conserved V-encoded cysteine to the conserved J-encoded phenylalanine. In an earlier analysis of just under 600 of the donors, sequences lacking an unambiguous match to a single V gene segment were excluded. An earlier analysis of some 610 of the donors called V segments functional above 56.7% productive rearrangements and segregating when the between-donor standard deviation exceeded 5%. A statistical classification framework was developed to diagnose cytomegalovirus status using the catalog of TCR beta chain sequences. In a later analysis, TCR nucleotide sequences were compared against IMGT/GENE-DB human TR gene sequences so that V and J genes could be assigned. A later analysis assigned CDR3 sequences and most-parsimonious VDJ recombination scenarios with the TCRdist pipeline. In a later analysis, every TCR beta chain was defined by the combination of its CDR3 amino acid sequence and its V-gene family, and reads without a unique V-gene family were dropped. In a later analysis, 450 to 600 highly shared, low-generation-probability nucleotide sequences were removed to address suspected cross-contamination and a sequencing artifact. A later analysis calculated a clonal expansion index for each public chain from normalized within-repertoire ranks of inferred template counts. In a later analysis, generation probabilities were computed using a VDJ recombination model fitted to out-of-frame rearrangements, and the results were checked against IGoR. In a later analysis, hypergeometric tests were used to score TCR-TCR, TCR-HLA and TCR-CMV co-occurrence, with a repertoire-size bias correction applied to TCR pairs. False discovery rates were estimated in a later analysis by permuting HLA or CMV assignments 20 times. In a later analysis, co-occurring TCRs were grouped using DBSCAN, with TCRdist sequence similarity added in when clustering inside HLA-allele-positive subsets. For co-occurrence clustering, repertoires with fewer than 30,000 or more than 120,000 public chains were excluded, along with 4 to 6 repertoires with anomalous nucleotide sharing. TCRdb retrieved this table from immuneACCESS and kept in-frame rearrangements only. Not all clones are present; in checked studies, unresolved V genes account for under half, and no reason is known for the remainder. The DNA gave D and trimming, while V, J and clone size come from that table. Present in this sample are 90,000 to 150,000 clones, around 79% of which were seen just once. The ten largest make up around 4% of the sample.

The cohort consisted of 600 to 700 healthy bone marrow donors. At the time of sampling, every cohort member was nominally healthy, though immune exposures that went unrecorded were likely present. The donor was CMV seronegative and was included in the group of 352 seronegative cohort members. Every donor gave a peripheral blood sample, and the peripheral blood mononuclear cells from that sample were used for TCR beta sequencing. The Qiagen DNeasy Blood Extraction Kit was used to extract genomic DNA from the blood cell samples. Including cysteine and phenylalanine, the CDR3 has 14 amino acids. Here the CDR3 DNA is all that survives: 42 bases in frame from base 1. The junction shows trimming of 8 bases on V and 9 bases on J, and the gene matches do not reach 7 bases of it. CDR1 and CDR2 were assigned from the germline V gene as MRHNA and SNTAGT. In regard to this clone: This clone's antigen is unknown. Base qualities were left out, and no much larger clone turns up one base away.

The receptor was derived from a woman aged 40 to 50 in good health and CMV-seronegative. Rearrangement joined TRBV6-4 to TRBJ2-1; 13 bases in the middle match TRBD2. Sequencing used PBMCs. The DNA is as follows: TGTGCCAGCGCTACTAGCGGGGGGGCAGGTGAGCAGTTCTTC. Translated, it reads CASATSGGAGEQFF.